This T cell receptor beta chain was observed in a study of blood T cell repertoires in COVID-19. About the research overall: There were acute and convalescent COVID-19 samples, and they came from the United States, Italy and Spain. T cells, B-cell-depleted T cells, or PBMCs provided the cDNA or gDNA that served as material.

Original processing methods: Reference gene primer amplification in the assay estimated nucleated cell counts. The protocol was immunoSEQ multiplex PCR, while the TCRdb copy is restricted to in-frame clones and leaves out a portion. That table gives V, J and clone size, and the DNA gave D and trimming. The sample yields over 95,000 clones, 90% seen once. CDR1 and CDR2 from the germline V gene are MNHEY and SMNVEV (reference sequence). The CDR3 length is 15 residues. The V segment lost 5 bases and the J segment 7 bases; nucleotides outside the gene matches: 9. The chain couples TRBV27 to TRBJ2-7, with 12 bases identical to TRBD2. This receptor was obtained from a woman aged 50 to 65 with acute or convalescent COVID-19. Sequences were obtained from peripheral blood. The CDR3 DNA sequence: TGTGCCAGCAGTACGACTAGCGGGAGTCTGAGGGAGCAGTACTTC. Its translation: CASSTTSGSLREQYF.